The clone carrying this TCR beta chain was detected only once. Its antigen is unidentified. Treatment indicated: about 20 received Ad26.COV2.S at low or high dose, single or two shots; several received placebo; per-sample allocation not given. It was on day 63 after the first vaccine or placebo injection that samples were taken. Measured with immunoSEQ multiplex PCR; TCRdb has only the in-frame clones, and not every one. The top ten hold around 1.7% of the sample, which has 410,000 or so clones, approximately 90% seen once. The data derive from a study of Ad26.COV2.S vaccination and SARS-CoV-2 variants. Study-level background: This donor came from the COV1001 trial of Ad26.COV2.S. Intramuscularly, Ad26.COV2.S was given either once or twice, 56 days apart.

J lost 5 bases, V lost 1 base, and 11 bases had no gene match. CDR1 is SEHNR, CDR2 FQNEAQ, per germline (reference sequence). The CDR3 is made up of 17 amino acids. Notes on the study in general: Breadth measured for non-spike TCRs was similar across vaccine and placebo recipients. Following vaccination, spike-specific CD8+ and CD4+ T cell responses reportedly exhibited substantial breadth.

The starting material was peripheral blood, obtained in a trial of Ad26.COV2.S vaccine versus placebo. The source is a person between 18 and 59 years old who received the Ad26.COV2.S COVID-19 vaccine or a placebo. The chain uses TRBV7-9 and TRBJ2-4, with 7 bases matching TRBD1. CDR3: CASSLGGQTGWENIQYF. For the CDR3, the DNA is TGTGCCAGCAGCTTAGGGGGCCAGACAGGGTGGGAAAACATTCAGTACTTC.